The rows below give T cell receptor beta chains drawn from one sample of a study of T cell responses to AZD1222 COVID-19 vaccine. This table comes from immunoSEQ multiplex PCR, and its TCRdb copy is limited to in-frame clones, with some not included. The table has 95,000 to 150,000 clones, around 86% seen once. The source material was peripheral blood, sampled on day 0 of AZD1222 vaccination. Source of these receptors: an adult in good health. The CDR3 runs from the conserved cysteine through the conserved F or W. A D gene is named only where the DNA matches it firmly. Only some rows state a clone size, as once, few, many or a class for expanded clones.

D gene: -
clone size: once
V gene: TRBV5-1
J gene: TRBJ2-5
CDR3 protein: CASSSLSLFQETQYF
CDR3 DNA: TGCGCCAGCTCATCTTTGAGCCTGTTTCAAGAGACCCAGTACTTC

D gene: -
clone size: -
V gene: TRBV5-1
J gene: TRBJ2-1
CDR3 protein: CASSLEGGLNGEQFF
CDR3 DNA: TGCGCCAGCAGCTTGGAAGGGGGATTGAACGGTGAGCAGTTCTTC

D gene: -
clone size: -
V gene: TRBV11-2
J gene: TRBJ2-3
CDR3 protein: CASSSTLANAGTDTQYF
CDR3 DNA: TGTGCCAGCAGTTCAACCTTGGCCAACGCCGGCACAGATACGCAGTATTTT

D gene: TRBD1
clone size: -
V gene: TRBV5-1
J gene: TRBJ1-1
CDR3 protein: CASSLMGQSNTEAFF
CDR3 DNA: TGCGCCAGCAGCTTGATGGGACAGTCCAACACTGAAGCTTTCTTT

D gene: -
clone size: -
V gene: TRBV29-1
J gene: TRBJ2-3
CDR3 protein: CSVQPLVGGTDTQYF
CDR3 DNA: TGCAGCGTCCAACCGCTGGTAGGAGGCACAGATACGCAGTATTTT

D gene: -
clone size: -
V gene: TRBV7-7
J gene: TRBJ1-4
CDR3 protein: CASSPHGGRPGGNEKLFF
CDR3 DNA: TGTGCCAGCAGCCCCCACGGGGGGAGACCGGGTGGTAATGAAAAACTGTTTTTT

D gene: -
clone size: -
V gene: TRBV4-1
J gene: TRBJ2-7
CDR3 protein: CASSQETGTGNEQYF
CDR3 DNA: TGCGCCAGCAGCCAGGAAACCGGGACGGGCAACGAGCAGTACTTC

D gene: -
clone size: -
V gene: TRBV5-6
J gene: TRBJ1-1
CDR3 protein: CASSFGAGNTEAFF
CDR3 DNA: TGTGCCAGCAGCTTCGGGGCAGGGAACACTGAAGCTTTCTTT

D gene: -
clone size: once
V gene: TRBV2
J gene: TRBJ1-6
CDR3 protein: CASKPRVSNSPLHF
CDR3 DNA: TGTGCCAGCAAGCCACGGGTCTCGAATTCACCCCTCCACTTT

D gene: -
clone size: -
V gene: TRBV9
J gene: TRBJ1-5
CDR3 protein: CASSVGSKQPQHF
CDR3 DNA: TGTGCCAGCAGCGTAGGCTCCAAACAGCCCCAGCATTTT

D gene: -
clone size: -
V gene: TRBV4-3
J gene: TRBJ1-3
CDR3 protein: CASSPGGSGNTIYF
CDR3 DNA: TGCGCCAGCAGCCCTGGGGGTTCTGGAAACACCATATATTTT

D gene: -
clone size: -
V gene: TRBV24-1
J gene: TRBJ2-2
CDR3 protein: CATSDQNTGELFF
CDR3 DNA: TGTGCCACCAGTGATCAGAACACCGGGGAGCTGTTTTTT

D gene: TRBD2
clone size: -
V gene: TRBV6-5
J gene: TRBJ2-7
CDR3 protein: CASSYSTSGSYEQYF
CDR3 DNA: TGTGCCAGCAGTTACTCGACTAGCGGGTCCTACGAGCAGTACTTC

D gene: -
clone size: once
V gene: TRBV2
J gene: TRBJ1-2
CDR3 protein: CASSGYPSGYGYTF
CDR3 DNA: TGTGCCAGCAGCGGCTACCCCAGCGGGTATGGCTACACCTTC

D gene: -
clone size: -
V gene: TRBV19
J gene: TRBJ2-7
CDR3 protein: CASRPPQSYEQYF
CDR3 DNA: TGTGCCTCCCGGCCCCCGCAGTCCTACGAGCAGTACTTC

D gene: -
clone size: -
V gene: TRBV5-6
J gene: TRBJ2-7
CDR3 protein: CASTTGRGHYEQYF
CDR3 DNA: TGTGCCAGCACCACGGGGAGGGGGCACTACGAGCAGTACTTC

D gene: TRBD1
clone size: -
V gene: TRBV4-3
J gene: TRBJ1-1
CDR3 protein: CASSLGQGGGRTEAFF
CDR3 DNA: TGCGCCAGCAGCCTGGGACAGGGAGGGGGTCGGACTGAAGCTTTCTTT

D gene: -
clone size: -
V gene: TRBV6-5
J gene: TRBJ2-3
CDR3 protein: CASSYGEKDTQYF
CDR3 DNA: TGTGCCAGCAGTTACGGTGAGAAAGATACGCAGTATTTT

D gene: -
clone size: -
V gene: TRBV5-8
J gene: TRBJ1-3
CDR3 protein: CASSWGQNTIYF
CDR3 DNA: TGTGCCAGCAGTTGGGGCCAAAACACCATATATTTT

D gene: -
clone size: -
V gene: TRBV10-2
J gene: TRBJ1-2
CDR3 protein: CASSIDSLYGYTF
CDR3 DNA: TGCGCCAGCAGTATTGACAGCCTCTATGGCTACACCTTC

D gene: TRBD2
clone size: -
V gene: TRBV7-6
J gene: TRBJ2-3
CDR3 protein: CASSLGGSNIGSTDTQYF
CDR3 DNA: TGTGCCAGCAGCCTCGGGGGGTCAAACATCGGAAGCACAGATACGCAGTATTTT

D gene: -
clone size: -
V gene: TRBV7-9
J gene: TRBJ2-3
CDR3 protein: CASSHRQVWSTDTQYF
CDR3 DNA: TGTGCCAGCAGCCACCGACAGGTCTGGAGCACAGATACGCAGTATTTT

D gene: -
clone size: -
V gene: TRBV6-5
J gene: TRBJ1-4
CDR3 protein: CASSSGATNEKLFF
CDR3 DNA: TGTGCCAGCAGCTCAGGGGCAACTAATGAAAAACTGTTTTTT

D gene: -
clone size: -
V gene: TRBV4-2
J gene: TRBJ1-3
CDR3 protein: CASSQVARGSGNTIYF
CDR3 DNA: TGTGCCAGCAGCCAAGTTGCCCGAGGCTCTGGAAACACCATATATTTT

D gene: -
clone size: -
V gene: TRBV15
J gene: TRBJ1-2
CDR3 protein: CATSREGGLANYGYTF
CDR3 DNA: TGTGCCACCAGCAGAGAGGGGGGGCTGGCTAACTATGGCTACACCTTC

D gene: TRBD1
clone size: few
V gene: TRBV6-5
J gene: TRBJ1-2
CDR3 protein: CASARDRPYGYTF
CDR3 DNA: TGTGCCAGCGCCCGGGACAGGCCTTATGGCTACACCTTC

D gene: -
clone size: -
V gene: TRBV4-2
J gene: TRBJ1-5
CDR3 protein: CASSQERVGSNQPQHF
CDR3 DNA: TGTGCCAGCAGCCAAGAGAGGGTTGGGAGCAATCAGCCCCAGCATTTT

D gene: TRBD1
clone size: -
V gene: TRBV6-6
J gene: TRBJ2-7
CDR3 protein: CASSYGQGSYEQYF
CDR3 DNA: TGTGCCAGCAGTTACGGACAGGGTTCCTACGAGCAGTACTTC

D gene: TRBD2
clone size: -
V gene: TRBV6-2/TRBV6-3
J gene: TRBJ2-1
CDR3 protein: CASSYSGLAGFSYNEQFF
CDR3 DNA: TGTGCCAGCAGTTACTCGGGACTAGCGGGGTTCTCCTACAATGAGCAGTTCTTC

D gene: TRBD2
clone size: -
V gene: TRBV5-5
J gene: TRBJ2-7
CDR3 protein: CASSLAGLIYEQYF
CDR3 DNA: TGTGCCAGCAGCCTAGCGGGTCTCATATACGAGCAGTACTTC

D gene: -
clone size: -
V gene: TRBV2
J gene: TRBJ2-3
CDR3 protein: CASSEVGLDSGDTQYF
CDR3 DNA: TGTGCCAGCAGTGAAGTGGGGCTGGACTCCGGGGATACGCAGTATTTT

D gene: -
clone size: once
V gene: TRBV3-1/TRBV3-2
J gene: TRBJ2-3
CDR3 protein: CASSPWGTPTDTQYF
CDR3 DNA: TGTGCCAGCAGCCCCTGGGGGACCCCCACGGATACGCAGTATTTT

D gene: -
clone size: -
V gene: TRBV7-6
J gene: TRBJ2-3
CDR3 protein: CASSSPSTDTQYF
CDR3 DNA: TGTGCCAGCAGCTCGCCGAGCACAGATACGCAGTATTTT

D gene: -
clone size: few
V gene: TRBV5-1
J gene: TRBJ1-2
CDR3 protein: CASSGGRGRAANYGYTF
CDR3 DNA: TGCGCCAGCAGCGGCGGGAGGGGCAGGGCTGCTAACTATGGCTACACCTTC

D gene: -
clone size: -
V gene: TRBV19
J gene: TRBJ2-1
CDR3 protein: CASSMNSWPSDEQFF
CDR3 DNA: TGTGCCAGTAGTATGAATTCCTGGCCGTCGGATGAGCAGTTCTTC

D gene: -
clone size: -
V gene: TRBV7-8
J gene: TRBJ1-2
CDR3 protein: CASSQREGRRGYTF
CDR3 DNA: TGTGCCAGCAGCCAGCGGGAGGGGCGTCGAGGCTACACCTTC

D gene: -
clone size: -
V gene: TRBV25-1
J gene: TRBJ1-1
CDR3 protein: CASSGQTGNTEAFF
CDR3 DNA: TGTGCCAGCAGTGGGCAGACAGGGAACACTGAAGCTTTCTTT

D gene: TRBD2
clone size: -
V gene: TRBV27
J gene: TRBJ2-1
CDR3 protein: CASNPVGGGYNEQFF
CDR3 DNA: TGTGCCAGCAATCCTGTCGGGGGGGGCTACAATGAGCAGTTCTTC

D gene: -
clone size: -
V gene: TRBV3-1/TRBV3-2
J gene: TRBJ2-7
CDR3 protein: CASSQTQGLRYEQYF
CDR3 DNA: TGTGCCAGCAGCCAAACCCAAGGACTACGGTACGAGCAGTACTTC

D gene: TRBD2
clone size: once
V gene: TRBV5-1
J gene: TRBJ2-7
CDR3 protein: CASSLEGTSGGPPGEQYF
CDR3 DNA: TGCGCCAGCAGCTTGGAAGGTACTAGCGGGGGCCCCCCTGGCGAGCAGTACTTC

D gene: -
clone size: -
V gene: TRBV4-2
J gene: TRBJ1-2
CDR3 protein: CASSLLQGGGPNYGYTF
CDR3 DNA: TGTGCCAGCAGCCTCTTACAGGGAGGAGGCCCAAACTATGGCTACACCTTC

D gene: -
clone size: -
V gene: TRBV2
J gene: TRBJ2-2
CDR3 protein: CASILGGELFF
CDR3 DNA: TGTGCCAGCATCCTTGGCGGGGAGCTGTTTTTT

D gene: -
clone size: -
V gene: TRBV5-1
J gene: TRBJ1-1
CDR3 protein: CASSLKGGTEAFF
CDR3 DNA: TGCGCCAGCAGCTTGAAAGGGGGCACTGAAGCTTTCTTT

D gene: -
clone size: -
V gene: TRBV11-2
J gene: TRBJ2-3
CDR3 protein: CASSPLRGPTDTQYF
CDR3 DNA: TGTGCCAGCAGCCCCCTGCGGGGGCCCACAGATACGCAGTATTTT

D gene: -
clone size: -
V gene: TRBV4-3
J gene: TRBJ2-7
CDR3 protein: CASSQELGNEQYF
CDR3 DNA: TGCGCCAGCAGCCAAGAGTTAGGGAACGAGCAGTACTTC

D gene: -
clone size: -
V gene: TRBV7-2
J gene: TRBJ1-1
CDR3 protein: CASSPGRNTEAFF
CDR3 DNA: TGTGCCAGCAGCCCGGGGCGCAACACTGAAGCTTTCTTT

D gene: TRBD1
clone size: -
V gene: TRBV7-9
J gene: TRBJ1-2
CDR3 protein: CASSLQGYGGYTF
CDR3 DNA: TGTGCCAGCAGCCTACAGGGGTATGGGGGCTACACCTTC

D gene: TRBD1
clone size: once
V gene: TRBV6-5
J gene: TRBJ1-4
CDR3 protein: CASSRTGAREKLFF
CDR3 DNA: TGTGCCAGCAGCCGGACAGGGGCGAGGGAAAAACTGTTTTTT

D gene: -
clone size: -
V gene: TRBV28
J gene: TRBJ2-7
CDR3 protein: CASSAPGTATYEQYF
CDR3 DNA: TGTGCCAGCAGTGCCCCCGGGACGGCTACCTACGAGCAGTACTTC

D gene: TRBD1
clone size: -
V gene: TRBV4-1
J gene: TRBJ2-3
CDR3 protein: CASSQVRQGPDTQYF
CDR3 DNA: TGCGCCAGCAGCCAAGTAAGACAGGGCCCCGATACGCAGTATTTT

D gene: -
clone size: -
V gene: TRBV14
J gene: TRBJ1-2
CDR3 protein: CASSQVGRLSGYTF
CDR3 DNA: TGTGCCAGCAGCCAAGTAGGGCGGTTGAGTGGCTACACCTTC

D gene: TRBD1
clone size: -
V gene: TRBV4-3
J gene: TRBJ1-3
CDR3 protein: CASSPGQGATGNTIYF
CDR3 DNA: TGCGCCAGCAGCCCCGGACAGGGGGCTACTGGAAACACCATATATTTT

D gene: -
clone size: -
V gene: TRBV12-3/TRBV12-4
J gene: TRBJ1-1
CDR3 protein: CASSPRARTEAFF
CDR3 DNA: TGTGCCAGCAGTCCAAGGGCCCGCACTGAAGCTTTCTTT